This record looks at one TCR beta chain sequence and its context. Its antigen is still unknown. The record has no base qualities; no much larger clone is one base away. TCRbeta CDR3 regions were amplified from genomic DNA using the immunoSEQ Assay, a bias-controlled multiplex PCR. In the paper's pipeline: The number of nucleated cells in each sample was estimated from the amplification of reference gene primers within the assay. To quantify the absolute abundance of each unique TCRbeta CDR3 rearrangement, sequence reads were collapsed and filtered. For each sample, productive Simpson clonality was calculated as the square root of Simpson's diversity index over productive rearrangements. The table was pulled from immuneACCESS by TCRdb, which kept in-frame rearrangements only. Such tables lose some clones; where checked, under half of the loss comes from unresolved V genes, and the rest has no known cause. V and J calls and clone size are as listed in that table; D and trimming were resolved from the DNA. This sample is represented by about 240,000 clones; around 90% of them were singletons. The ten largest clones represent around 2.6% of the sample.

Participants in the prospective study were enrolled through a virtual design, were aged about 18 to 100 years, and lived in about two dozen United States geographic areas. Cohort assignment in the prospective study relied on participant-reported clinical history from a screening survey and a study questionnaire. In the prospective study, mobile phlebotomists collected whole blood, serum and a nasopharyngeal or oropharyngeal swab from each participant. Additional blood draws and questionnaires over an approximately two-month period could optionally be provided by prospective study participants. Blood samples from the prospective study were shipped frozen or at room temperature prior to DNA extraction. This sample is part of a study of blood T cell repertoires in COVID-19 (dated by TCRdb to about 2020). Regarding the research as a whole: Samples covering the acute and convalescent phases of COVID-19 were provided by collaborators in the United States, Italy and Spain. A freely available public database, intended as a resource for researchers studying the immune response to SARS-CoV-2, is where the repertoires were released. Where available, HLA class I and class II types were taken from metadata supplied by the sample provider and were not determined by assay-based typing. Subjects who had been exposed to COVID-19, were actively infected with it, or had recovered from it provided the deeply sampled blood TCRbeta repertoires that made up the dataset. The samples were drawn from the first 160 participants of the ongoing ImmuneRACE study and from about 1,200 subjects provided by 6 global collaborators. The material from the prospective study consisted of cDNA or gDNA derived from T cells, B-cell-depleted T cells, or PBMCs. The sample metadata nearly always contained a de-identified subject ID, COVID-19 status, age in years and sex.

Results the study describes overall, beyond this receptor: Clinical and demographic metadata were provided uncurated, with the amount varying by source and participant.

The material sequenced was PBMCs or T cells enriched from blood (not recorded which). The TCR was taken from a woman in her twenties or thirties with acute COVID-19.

The bases read TGCGCCAGCAGTCCATCGCGGGGGGCCACTGAAGCTTTCTTT. This encodes CASSPSRGATEAFF. The chain joins TRBV10-1 to TRBJ1-1; TRBD1 is a weak D gene call, 6 bases matching. Trimming takes 5 bases from V and 4 bases from J, and the germline ends sit 14 bases apart. The germline V gene (reference sequence) yields WNHNN for CDR1 and SYGVQD for CDR2. The CDR3 starts with the cysteine, ends with the phenylalanine, and has 14 residues. Only the CDR3 DNA stays, 42 bases, in frame from base 1.